This paragraph covers one T cell receptor (beta chain) sequence. Antigen specificity is unknown. A second 7 to 11 cycle PCR used barcoded and J-beta primers. A minimum of 2.5 million CDR3-containing paired-end reads was obtained for each sample. TCRdb reprocessed the 5' RACE reads with MiXCR, giving one entry per CDR3 protein. The sample consists of more than 800,000 distinct CDR3 sequences, 35% to 50% of them appearing once. This CDR3 region has 13 residues. Deletions cut 1 base from V and 5 bases from J, with 7 bases between. CDR1 is SGDLS and CDR2 is YYNGEE in the germline V gene. This entry is derived from a study of blood T cells in healthy people across ages. Study outcomes and limitations: PBMC samples, being unsorted, prevented any conclusive comparison of naive and antigen-experienced cells. Samples with more naive T cells showed higher observed beta diversity.

Total RNA was extracted at no less than 5 micrograms per sample. This chain joins TRBV9 and TRBJ1-5; D gene uncertain. The sample comprised blood. This sequence was found in a woman aged 60-75 years in good health. The CDR3 sequence: CASSVSGDQPQHF. The CDR3, as DNA: TGTGCCAGCAGCGTATCAGGTGATCAGCCCCAGCATTTT.